The 32 T cell receptor beta chains given below trace back to one sample, sequenced in a study of CDR3 diversity in severe acne. Each CDR3 protein is one row after TCRdb ran MiXCR on the PCR reads. The sample includes 97,000 or so distinct CDR3 sequences, 45% to 60% seen only once; the top ten take 12%. The sequenced material came from blood. These receptors were obtained from a male donor with acne.

There are a few counts of this clonotype. The chain carries TRBV5-4 and TRBJ2-2; 7 positions agree with TRBD2. The CDR3 loop spans 17 amino acids. Germline loops: CDR1 SGHNT, CDR2 YYREEE (reference sequence). V was clipped by 5 bases and J by 4 bases; unmatched bases: 14. The CDR3 region is CASSSRSSGTGTGELFF. The CDR3 DNA is TGTGCCAGCAGTAGCCGAAGCAGCGGGACTGGCACCGGGGAGCTGTTTTTT.

By its share, this clonotype is medium-sized (0.01 to 0.1%). The chain has TRBV7-8 and TRBJ1-2; TRBD1 might be the D (6 bases). Trimming took 2 bases from V and 4 from J, leaving 11 bases between them. This CDR3 is built from 14 residues. Germline assignment: CDR1 SGHVS and CDR2 FQNEAQ. CDR3 protein: CASSLIGGGYGYTF. In DNA, the CDR3 is TGTGCCAGCAGCTTAATTGGGGGCGGCTATGGCTACACCTTC.

The chain combines TRBV7-2 with TRBJ2-1; 9 bases match TRBD2. This CDR3 has 16 amino acids. Germline V lookup: CDR1 SGHTA, CDR2 FQGNSA. V was clipped by 5 bases and J by 6 bases; unmatched bases: 11. For the CDR3, the DNA is TGTGCCAGCAGCGTCCGGGGGGCTAGCGGGACCAATGAGCAGTTCTTC. Amino acid sequence: CASSVRGASGTNEQFF. The full variable domain, rest sourced from reference TRBV7-2 and TRBJ2-1, is GAGVSQSPSNKVTEKGKDVELRCDPISGHTALYWYRQSLGQGLEFLIYFQGNSAPDKSGLPSDRFSAERTGGSVSTLTIQRTQQEDSAVYLCASSVRGASGTNEQFFGPGTRLTVL.

This chain connects TRBV7-1 to TRBJ2-1, with 12 bases fitting TRBD1. TRBV7-1 is filed as an ORF, its function uncertain. Trimming removed 3 bases from V and 9 bases from J; junction bases left unmatched: 9. The CDR3 is 16 residues long. In DNA, the CDR3 is TGTGCCAGCAGCTCCCCCGGGACAGGGGGCAGAGGTGAGCAGTTCTTC. Its translation is CASSSPGTGGRGEQFF.

A single count supports this clonotype. The gene calls are TRBV7-2 and TRBJ2-3, with D possibly being TRBD2 (6 bases). Germline V gene sequence: CDR1 SGHTA, CDR2 FQGNSA. With 0 bases removed from V and 2 bases from J, the gap between germline ends came to 18 bases. The CDR3 spans 18 residues. The CDR3 protein is CASSLAVGAGPYTDTQYF. CDR3 nucleotides: TGTGCCAGCAGCTTAGCGGTTGGGGCGGGACCGTACACAGATACGCAGTATTTT.

This sequence joins TRBV10-2 and TRBJ2-7; TRBD2 matches 9 bases. CDR3 length: 14 amino acids. The V gene end was trimmed by 5 bases and the J gene end by 4 bases; junction bases not matched to a gene: 6. Germline loops: CDR1 WSHSY, CDR2 SAAADI. CDR3 loop: CASSYSGSGYEQYF. The CDR3 region has the DNA TGCGCCAGCAGTTATAGCGGGAGTGGGTACGAGCAGTACTTC.

The chain employs TRBV20-1 and TRBJ2-7; 7 bases are shared with TRBD1. The V and J ends lost 1 base and 4 bases, in that order; junction bases with no gene match: 4. The CDR3 sequence is 13 residues long. Looked up from germline, CDR1 is DFQATT and CDR2 is SNEGSKA (reference sequence). The CDR3 reads CSARGGQNYEQYF. CDR3 DNA: TGCAGTGCTAGAGGGGGACAGAATTACGAGCAGTACTTC.

This clonotype was seen many times. This rearrangement joins TRBV20-1 to TRBJ2-3; 7 nucleotides agree with TRBD2. V shed 3 bases, J shed 1 base, and the junction held 4 bases outside the gene matches. This CDR3 spans 14 amino acids. Germline V CDR1 and CDR2: DFQATT, SNEGSKA (reference sequence). The CDR3 DNA is TGCAGTGCTAGCGGGAGGTCTGGCACAGATACGCAGTATTTT. Amino acid sequence: CSASGRSGTDTQYF.

This clonotype appeared a few times. The chain links TRBV14 to TRBJ1-4; the D gene is possibly TRBD1 (6 bases). Trimming pared 4 bases from V and 2 bases from J, leaving 14 bases between. This CDR3 has 16 amino acids. Germline V gives CDR1 SGHDN, CDR2 FVKESK. The CDR3 here is CASSRRGAATNEKLFF. The CDR3 nucleotides read TGTGCCAGCAGCCGGCGGGGGGCCGCTACTAATGAAAAACTGTTTTTT.

The V gene is TRBV20-1, the J gene TRBJ2-7; the match to TRBD1 covers 11 bases. The CDR3 totals 16 residues. Germline V gene sequence: CDR1 DFQATT, CDR2 SNEGSKA (reference sequence). V shed 5 bases, J shed 2 bases, and the junction held 11 bases outside the gene matches. This chain's CDR3 is CSALPSGGQGAYEQYF. CDR3 bases: TGCAGTGCTCTCCCCTCAGGGGGACAGGGGGCCTACGAGCAGTACTTC.

This clonotype was counted ten times or more. The rearrangement links TRBV28 to TRBJ1-6; the D is unclear. Per the germline V gene, CDR1 is MDHEN and CDR2 is SYDVKM. The CDR3 covers 14 residues. V was shortened by 2 bases and J by 10 bases, with 12 bases between the two germline ends. CDR3 sequence: CASSLGMEGSPLHF. The CDR3 DNA is TGTGCCAGCAGTTTAGGAATGGAAGGGTCACCCCTCCACTTT. Drawing the rest from reference TRBV28 and TRBJ1-6, the complete variable domain is DVKVTQSSRYLVKRTGEKVFLECVQDMDHENMFWYRQDPGLGLRLIYFSYDVKMKEKGDIPEGYSVSREKKERFSLILESASTNQTSMYLCASSLGMEGSPLHFGNGTRLTVT.

Points on this clonotype: A much larger clonotype is one base distant, so this may be a read error. The chain has TRBV7-9 and TRBJ2-3, with TRBD2 identical over 13 bases. Looked up from germline, CDR1 is SEHNR and CDR2 is FQNEAQ (reference sequence). The CDR3 contains 17 residues. V trimming: 8 bases; J trimming: 2 bases; junction bases outside the gene matches: 10. The CDR3 region is CASGLAGEGGHTDTQYF. The CDR3 bases are TGTGCCAGCGGACTAGCGGGAGAGGGGGGACACACAGATACGCAGTATTTT.

The chain carries TRBV14 and TRBJ2-5; tentative D call: TRBD1 (6 bases). This CDR3 comprises 14 residues. Trimming cost V 3 bases and J 2 bases, with 10 bases left between them. Germline V lookup: CDR1 SGHDN, CDR2 FVKESK. This CDR3 reads CASSHLQGQETQYF. CDR3 coding DNA: TGTGCCAGCAGCCACCTGCAGGGGCAAGAGACCCAGTACTTC.

This clonotype was seen many times. The chain is built from TRBV4-2 and TRBJ2-1; perhaps TRBD1 as D (5 bases). Germline CDR1 and CDR2: LGHNA and YNFKEQ. The CDR3 totals 15 residues. The V end lost 0 bases, the J end lost 0 bases, and 6 bases lay between the germline ends. CDR3 sequence: CASSQEQGSYNEQFF. Written as DNA, the CDR3 is TGTGCCAGCAGCCAAGAGCAGGGCTCCTACAATGAGCAGTTCTTC.

This clonotype has just a few counts. V gene TRBV11-2 combines with J gene TRBJ1-4; possible D gene TRBD1, 5 bases. The length of the CDR3 is 14 residues. Germline loops: CDR1 SGHAT, CDR2 FQNNGV. Trimming left V 4 bases short and J 7 bases short, with 13 bases between. This CDR3 is CASSSGTPGEKLFF. CDR3 coding DNA: TGTGCCAGCAGCTCCGGGACCCCAGGTGAAAAACTGTTTTTT.

This clonotype occurred a few times. This sequence joins TRBV14 and TRBJ2-3; tentatively, D is TRBD1 or TRBD2 (5 bases each). The CDR3 spans 16 residues. Germline V gene sequence: CDR1 SGHDN, CDR2 FVKESK. V shed 4 bases and J shed 3 bases, with 17 bases lying between them. CDR3 nucleotide sequence: TGTGCCAGCAGCCTGAGAGGGGACCCCTCAACAGATACGCAGTATTTT. It encodes CASSLRGDPSTDTQYF.

This clonotype appeared many times. The rearrangement links TRBV4-1 to TRBJ2-1, with 9 bases identical to TRBD2. The CDR3 extends over 15 amino acids. The V and J ends lost 0 bases and 8 bases, in that order; junction bases with no gene match: 5. The germline V gene encodes CDR1 MGHRA and CDR2 YSYEKL. The CDR3 sequence is CASSQDAGGRDEQFF. The CDR3 DNA follows: TGCGCCAGCAGCCAAGACGCGGGAGGGAGGGATGAGCAGTTCTTC.

The chain recombines TRBV29-1 with TRBJ2-5; either TRBD1 or TRBD2 may fit D (5 bases each). Germline V lookup: CDR1 SQVTM, CDR2 ANQGSEA. The CDR3 is 14 residues long. With 3 bases removed from V and 0 bases from J, the gap between germline ends came to 11 bases. The CDR3 sequence: CSVDGTVHQETQYF. CDR3 nucleotides: TGCAGCGTTGACGGGACGGTACACCAAGAGACCCAGTACTTC.

This chain uses TRBV20-1 with TRBJ1-4, with D perhaps matching TRBD1 (6 bases). V lost 0 bases and J lost 8, with 13 bases in between. The length of the CDR3 is 14 residues. Germline V gene sequence: CDR1 DFQATT, CDR2 SNEGSKA (reference sequence). CDR3 sequence: CSARDPDRREKLFF. DNA for the CDR3: TGCAGTGCTAGAGATCCCGACAGGAGGGAAAAACTGTTTTTT.

This clonotype was recorded once. V and J are TRBV25-1 and TRBJ2-3, with TRBD2 as a possible D gene (6 bases). This CDR3 is 16 amino acids long. From germline, CDR1 is MGHDK and CDR2 SYGVNS. V lost 1 base and J 0 bases, leaving 11 bases between the germline ends. The CDR3 spells CASSELAVPSTDTQYF. CDR3 in DNA: TGTGCCAGCAGTGAATTAGCGGTTCCCAGCACAGATACGCAGTATTTT.

The chain carries TRBV25-1 and TRBJ1-2, with unresolved D. This CDR3 contains 13 residues. The V end lost 6 bases, the J end lost 5 bases, and 13 bases lay between the germline ends. Germline loops: CDR1 MGHDK, CDR2 SYGVNS. The chain's CDR3 is CASSQGSEYGYTF. The DNA of the CDR3 is TGTGCCAGCAGCCAAGGATCAGAATATGGCTACACCTTC.

The CDR3 reads CASSPWEDGANVLTF. CDR3 DNA: TGTGCCAGCAGCCCATGGGAGGACGGGGCCAACGTCCTGACTTTC. The V call is TRBV28, the J call TRBJ2-6; weak D call: TRBD2 (6 bases). The V end lost 6 bases, the J end lost 4 bases, and 13 bases lay between the germline ends. This CDR3 region has 15 residues. The V gene's germline CDR1 is MDHEN and CDR2 SYDVKM.

This clonotype has ten or more counts. The rearrangement joins TRBV19 to TRBJ2-3; possibly TRBD1 or TRBD2 for D (5 bases each). This CDR3 is 13 amino acids long. The V end lost 7 bases, the J end lost 5 bases, and 13 bases lay between the germline ends. Germline loops: CDR1 LNHDA, CDR2 SQIVND (reference sequence). CDR3 sequence reads: CASNPWGRDTQYF. The CDR3 DNA sequence: TGTGCCAGTAACCCGTGGGGGAGAGATACGCAGTATTTT.

This chain links TRBV2 with TRBJ1-2, with TRBD1 as a possible D gene (6 bases). The length of the CDR3 is 13 residues. V was cut by 7 bases and J by 5 bases, with 14 bases left in between. CDR1 and CDR2 (germline): SNHLY, FYNNEI. DNA of the CDR3: TGTGCCAGCAATCTGGGGGCCATTTATGGCTACACCTTC. Translation gives CASNLGAIYGYTF.

This clonotype turned up a few times. This chain connects TRBV2 to TRBJ1-5; 9 nucleotides match TRBD1. CDR3 length equals 19 residues. CDR1 and CDR2 (germline): SNHLY, FYNNEI. Trimming at V came to 2 bases and at J to 5 bases, leaving 16 bases not matched to a gene. CDR3 sequence: CASSEIYGVGQGSDQPQHF. Written as DNA, the CDR3 is TGTGCCAGCAGTGAAATCTACGGCGTGGGACAGGGCTCTGATCAGCCCCAGCATTTT.

The table lists this clonotype with many counts. The chain combines TRBV7-9 with TRBJ2-1; the D gene is possibly TRBD2 (6 bases). The CDR3 runs to 12 residues. CDR1 SEHNR and CDR2 FQNEAQ come from the germline V gene (reference sequence). V gave up 4 bases and J gave up 9 bases, with 10 bases separating them. The CDR3 loop reads CASSSSVIEQFF. Here the CDR3 DNA reads TGTGCCAGCAGCTCTAGCGTGATTGAGCAGTTCTTC.

V is TRBV7-9 and J is TRBJ2-2, with 13 nucleotides matching TRBD2. CDR3 length: 19 amino acids. Germline-derived CDR1 and CDR2 are SEHNR and FQNEAQ (reference sequence). Trimming removed 5 bases from V and 0 bases from J; junction bases left unmatched: 9. CDR3 DNA: TGTGCCAGCAGCGGAGGGACTAGCGGGACCGGGCCGAACACCGGGGAGCTGTTTTTT. Its translation is CASSGGTSGTGPNTGELFF.

V is TRBV4-1 and J is TRBJ1-3; D unresolved. Germline V gene data show CDR1 as MGHRA and CDR2 as YSYEKL. The CDR3 has 15 residues. V was pared by 0 bases and J by 0 bases, with 6 bases between. The CDR3 here is CASSQELLSGNTIYF. As DNA, the CDR3 is TGCGCCAGCAGCCAAGAACTGCTCTCTGGAAACACCATATATTTT.

This clonotype was observed at least ten times. This chain connects TRBV9 to TRBJ2-1; weak D call: TRBD1 (5 bases). V dropped 0 bases and J dropped 10 bases, with 8 bases sitting between them. The CDR3 is 12 amino acids. Germline V CDR1 and CDR2: SGDLS, YYNGEE. The CDR3 is CASSVGNREQFF. The CDR3 region has the DNA TGTGCCAGCAGCGTAGGTAACAGGGAGCAGTTCTTC.

This chain connects TRBV20-1 to TRBJ1-4, with 7 bases aligning to TRBD1. J gave up 8 bases and V 6 bases, and 6 bases lay outside the gene matches. This CDR3 has 12 amino acids. The germline V gene has CDR1 DFQATT and CDR2 SNEGSKA (reference sequence). CDR3 sequence (DNA): TGCAGTGCCGAGACAGGGTCCGAAAAACTGTTTTTT. Its translation is CSAETGSEKLFF.

The rearrangement joins TRBV2 to TRBJ2-7; D possibly corresponds to TRBD2 (6 bases). From germline, CDR1 is SNHLY and CDR2 FYNNEI. The V gene lost 4 bases and the J gene lost 5 bases, with 18 bases spanning the gap. The CDR3 has 15 amino acids. The DNA of the CDR3 is TGTGCCAGCAGTGCTCGGAGGGAGTTGAGACACGAGCAGTACTTC. Protein: CASSARRELRHEQYF. Variable domain in full (rest from reference TRBV2 and TRBJ2-7): EPEVTQTPSHQVTQMGQEVILRCVPISNHLYFYWYRQILGQKVEFLVSFYNNEISEKSEIFDDQFSVERPDGSNFTLKIRSTKLEDSAMYFCASSARRELRHEQYFGPGTRLTVT.

Comments on this clonotype: One end of the junction fails to match germline, which may point to a read error. This sequence joins TRBV9 and TRBJ2-7; 7 bases align to TRBD1. CDR1 is SGDLS, CDR2 YYNGEE, per germline. This CDR3 region has 16 residues. CDR3 DNA: TGCGCCAGCAGCCAAGATCCGACAGGGTCCTCCTACGAGCAGTACTTC. Translated: CASSQDPTGSSYEQYF. The full variable domain, in which reference TRBV9 and TRBJ2-7 provide the parts outside the CDR3, is DSGVTQTPKHLITATGQRVTLRCSPRSGDLSVYWYQQSLDQGLQFLIQYYNGEERAKGNILERFSAQQFPDLHSELNLSSLELGDSALYFCASSQDPTGSSYEQYFGPGTRLTVT.